One TCR beta chain is described in this entry. Antigen specificity is unknown. In germline, CDR1 is MGHDK, CDR2 SYGVNS. This CDR3 spans 16 amino acids. V was pared by 3 bases and J by 0 bases, with 12 bases between. This specimen comes from a study of cytotoxic CD8 clonotypes in ibrutinib-treated CLL. The overall study: Sample averages reached 250,000 or so productive templates and some 86,000 productive rearrangements. Overall study results and limits: Age-matched healthy donor levels were exceeded by baseline clonality, which tracked circulating CD8+ T-cell counts.

Produced via immunoSEQ multiplex PCR; TCRdb's table is partial and in-frame only. The table records 270,000 or so clones, around 77% of them present only once. The sequence was collected from a human donor with chronic lymphocytic leukemia. V gene TRBV25-1 combines with J gene TRBJ1-5; no clear D gene. The input for sequencing was PBMCs, taken at disease progression, from a patient treated with ibrutinib. Here the CDR3 DNA reads TGTGCCAGCAGTGAGGGGAGCGTCTATAGCAATCAGCCCCAGCATTTT. It translates to CASSEGSVYSNQPQHF.